Listed below are T cell receptor beta chains from one sample, sequenced in a study of OX40 agonist ivuxolimab in advanced cancers. Some clones are missing from TCRdb's copy, which holds only in-frame ones; the method was immunoSEQ multiplex PCR. This table has around 24,000 clones, roughly three quarters appearing once. Specimen: CD4+ or CD8+ T cells sorted from blood, collected in a trial of the OX40 agonist ivuxolimab. These receptors came from an adult with an advanced solid tumor such as melanoma, head and neck, liver or kidney cancer. Both conserved end residues are part of each CDR3. Each record gives: clone size, CDR3 length, D gene, J gene, V gene, CDR3 DNA, CDR3 protein. A D gene is named only where the DNA matches it firmly. Expanded clones get a size class; other rows say once, few or many, or leave the size out.

few,11,.,TRBJ2-7,TRBV5-8,TGTGCCAGCAGCTTCGAGTACGAGCAGTACTTC,CASSFEYEQYF
few,18,TRBD2,TRBJ2-5,TRBV28,TGTGCCAGCAGTCTGACTAGCGGGAGGTCGGGGTACCAAGAGACCCAGTACTTC,CASSLTSGRSGYQETQYF
.,14,TRBD1,TRBJ2-7,TRBV2,TGTGCCAGCAGCCAGTTCGGACAGGGCTACGAGCAGTACTTC,CASSQFGQGYEQYF
once,13,.,TRBJ2-7,TRBV6-6,TGTGCCAGCGCAAAAGACAGGACCTACGAGCAGTACTTC,CASAKDRTYEQYF
.,15,TRBD1,TRBJ1-1,TRBV5-6,TGTGCCAGCAGCTTGGCGGGACAGGGGGACACTGAAGCTTTCTTT,CASSLAGQGDTEAFF
.,14,.,TRBJ2-3,TRBV7-9,TGTGCCAGCAGCTTATGGAACGAGCCGGATACGCAGTATTTT,CASSLWNEPDTQYF
.,14,TRBD1,TRBJ2-1,TRBV19,TGTGCCAGTACCTGGACAGGGGGCTTCCGAGAGCAGTTCTTC,CASTWTGGFREQFF
.,16,TRBD1,TRBJ2-1,TRBV19,TGTGCCAGTAGTCGAGGCCTCGGGACAGCCTACAATGAGCAGTTCTTC,CASSRGLGTAYNEQFF
few,13,.,TRBJ2-1,TRBV27,TGTGCCAGCAGTGTTACGGAGAGGAGTGAGCAGTTCTTC,CASSVTERSEQFF
once,17,.,TRBJ2-2,TRBV5-6,TGTGCCAGCAGCTTGGGGCTCGCGGGGGCTCACACCGGGGAGCTGTTTTTT,CASSLGLAGAHTGELFF
.,12,.,TRBJ1-1,TRBV7-9,TGTGCCAGCAGCTTAGCGTGGGGTGAAGCTTTCTTT,CASSLAWGEAFF
.,16,TRBD2,TRBJ2-3,TRBV9,TGTGCCAGCAGCGCTGGCAAGCGGGGTTCCACAGATACGCAGTATTTT,CASSAGKRGSTDTQYF
.,14,.,TRBJ2-7,TRBV5-1,TGCGCCAGCAGCTACGGACTTATAACCTACGAGCAGTACTTC,CASSYGLITYEQYF
once,12,.,TRBJ2-5,TRBV7-9,TGTGCCAGCAGCTTACGAGAAGAGACCCAGTACTTC,CASSLREETQYF
.,16,TRBD1,TRBJ1-1,TRBV28,TGTGCCAGCAGTCTCATAATGACAGGGGAGAACACTGAAGCTTTCTTT,CASSLIMTGENTEAFF
.,15,.,TRBJ2-7,TRBV10-3,TGTGCCATCAGTGAGTCAGGGCAGGGGACCTACGAGCAGTACTTC,CAISESGQGTYEQYF
.,12,.,TRBJ2-5,TRBV5-3,TGTGCCAGAAGCAATACTCGGGAGACCCAGTACTTC,CARSNTRETQYF
.,13,.,TRBJ2-7,TRBV9,TGTGCCAGCAGCGTAGCTGGGAGCTACGAGCAGTACTTC,CASSVAGSYEQYF
.,13,.,TRBJ2-3,TRBV9,TGTGCCAGCAGCGGAACTAGCACAGATACGCAGTATTTT,CASSGTSTDTQYF
.,15,.,TRBJ2-7,TRBV2,TGTGGCGGCAAGCTGGGGCAGGCCAGCTCCTACGAGCAGTACTTC,CGGKLGQASSYEQYF
.,15,TRBD1,TRBJ2-1,TRBV9,TGTGCCAGCAGCGCCGGACAGGGGGCCTACAATGAGCAGTTCTTC,CASSAGQGAYNEQFF
once,12,TRBD2,TRBJ2-2,TRBV30,TGTGCCATGGGGGAGGGCACCGGGGAGCTGTTTTTT,CAMGEGTGELFF
.,14,.,TRBJ2-1,TRBV6-5,TGTGCCAGCAGTTACTCCAACTCCTACAATGAGCAGTTCTTC,CASSYSNSYNEQFF